Only a few counts were recorded for the clone carrying this T cell receptor (beta chain). Its matching antigen is unknown. Primers included in the PCR were 60 Vbeta and 13 Jbeta primers. Using immunoSEQ multiplex PCR, the repertoire was profiled, and TCRdb retains in-frame clones only, with some absent. The profile shows some 130,000 clones, around 79% of them singletons. The data are from a study of cytomegalovirus exposure and HLA in healthy donors. Study details: In a previous analysis, approximately 110 million unique TCR beta sequences were found from 150 million to 200 million T cells.

The CDR3 is 13 residues long. CDR1 and CDR2 from the germline V gene are SGHAT and FQNNGV. The V gene lost 3 bases and the J gene lost 5 bases, with 11 bases spanning the gap. Notes on the study in general: The study designated 164 TCR beta chains cytomegalovirus-associated. The authors excluded some V segments, including TRBV6-2 and TRBV6-3, as indistinguishable. The authors confirmed in vitro that a few CMV-associated chains were specific for CMV antigens.

This chain joins TRBV11-2 and TRBJ2-7; D gene uncertain. The sample comprised PBMCs. The TCR sequence derives from a woman in her 30s in good health and CMV-seropositive. CDR3 DNA: TGTGCCAGCAGCTTTGGTTCGGGTGACGAGCAGTACTTC. Translated, it gives CASSFGSGDEQYF.